This T cell receptor beta chain is drawn from a study of tumor-infiltrating lymphocytes in primary liver carcinoma. Starting from 500 ng of total RNA, TCR beta cDNA was produced with a primer in the constant region. TCR beta libraries came from three nested multiplex PCR rounds using slightly modified ARM-PCR. Via MiXCR, TCRdb re-called the multiplex PCR reads, giving one row per CDR3 protein. The sample contains roughly 70,000 distinct CDR3 sequences, roughly 70% of which appear only once. Study outcomes and limitations: Top clones occupying all five tumor regions numbered only about 8-25%.

Co-extraction yielded RNA and DNA from about 20-30 mg of unsorted bulk tissue. All of the tumor samples contained over 75% viable tumor cells. Many counts were recorded for this clonotype. Its antigen is still unknown. The receptor's source is a man aged 40-55 years with primary liver carcinoma and hepatitis B virus infection. Sequencing was carried out using liver tumor tissue from sampling region 4. Subset: tumor region T4, right-lateral pole.

CDR3 sequence (DNA): TGCGCCAGCAGCTCCTCTAGGTCCTACGAGCAGTACTTC. As protein: CASSSSRSYEQYF. This chain links TRBV5-1 with TRBJ2-7; no clear D. CDR1 and CDR2 from the germline V gene are SGHRS and YFSETQ. The CDR3 is 13 residues long. V lost 3 bases and J lost 1, with 8 bases in between.